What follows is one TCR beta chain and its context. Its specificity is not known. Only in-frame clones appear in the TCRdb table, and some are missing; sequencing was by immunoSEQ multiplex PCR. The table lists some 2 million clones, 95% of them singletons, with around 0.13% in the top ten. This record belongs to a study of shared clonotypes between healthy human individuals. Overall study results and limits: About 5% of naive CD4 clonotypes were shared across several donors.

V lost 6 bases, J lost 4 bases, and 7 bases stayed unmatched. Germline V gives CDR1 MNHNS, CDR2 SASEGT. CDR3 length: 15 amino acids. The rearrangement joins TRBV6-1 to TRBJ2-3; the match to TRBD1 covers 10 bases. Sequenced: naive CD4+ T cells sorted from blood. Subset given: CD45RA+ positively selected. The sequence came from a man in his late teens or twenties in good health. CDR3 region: CASRPGTGDSDTQYF. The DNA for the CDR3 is TGTGCCAGCAGGCCCGGGACAGGGGATTCAGATACGCAGTATTTT.